One sample yielded the 32 T cell receptor beta chains listed below, sequenced in a study of cytomegalovirus exposure and HLA in healthy donors. PCR employed 60 Vbeta and 13 Jbeta primers. Some clones are missing from TCRdb's copy, which holds only in-frame ones; the method was immunoSEQ multiplex PCR. Of approximately 160,000 clones in the sample, 80% were seen once. Material: PBMCs. Every receptor here comes from a woman in her forties or fifties in good health and CMV-seropositive.

The rearrangement links TRBV7-2 to TRBJ2-7; 8 bases align to TRBD2. The junction had 11 bases not matched to a gene; V was cut back by 4 bases and J by 9 bases. Germline V lookup: CDR1 SGHTA, CDR2 FQGNSA. The CDR3 consists of 14 residues. Written as DNA, the CDR3 is TGTGCCAGCAGCTGGAGTGAGCGGGAGAAGGGGCAGTACTTC. Protein product: CASSWSEREKGQYF.

The V call is TRBV7-9, the J call TRBJ2-7, with 13 bases aligning to TRBD2. Germline CDR1 is SEHNR and CDR2 is FQNEAQ (reference sequence). This CDR3 has 18 amino acids. V lost 5 bases and J lost 0; bases outside the gene matches: 10. CDR3 sequence: CASSLLLAGGPGSYEQYF. The CDR3 region has the DNA TGTGCCAGCAGCCTGTTACTAGCGGGAGGGCCAGGCTCCTACGAGCAGTACTTC.

This chain joins TRBV4-1 and TRBJ1-6, with 7 bases that match TRBD1. The CDR3 consists of 16 residues. Germline V gene data show CDR1 as MGHRA and CDR2 as YSYEKL. V lost 2 bases to trimming and J lost 6 bases; unmatched junction nucleotides: 7. DNA of the CDR3: TGCGCCAGCAGCCAAACACGACAGGGCGGTAATTCACCCCTCCACTTT. It translates to CASSQTRQGGNSPLHF.

The V and J genes are TRBV28 and TRBJ2-3, with 14 bases matching TRBD2. With V trimmed by 7 bases and J by 3 bases, 18 bases remained unmatched. CDR3 length equals 20 residues. Germline CDR1 reads MDHEN; CDR2 reads SYDVKM. The CDR3, as DNA: TGTGCCAGCAACTTCTACGCCGGGGGACTAGCGGGAGTACGGACAGATACGCAGTATTTT. Protein: CASNFYAGGLAGVRTDTQYF.

In this sample, this clone turned up a few times. The chain joins TRBV7-6 to TRBJ1-4; 11 bases match TRBD1. Germline lookup yields CDR1 SGHVS and CDR2 FNYEAQ. The CDR3 spans 16 residues. J was trimmed by 8 bases and V by 5 bases; bases with no gene match: 10. The CDR3 spells CASSGDRDRGMEKLFF. In DNA form, the CDR3 reads TGTGCCAGCAGCGGCGATCGGGACAGGGGGATGGAAAAACTGTTTTTT.

This clone was seen a handful of times. This sequence joins TRBV20-1 and TRBJ2-7, with D unresolved. Trimming removed 5 bases from V and 3 bases from J, with 8 bases in between. Germline V CDR1 and CDR2: DFQATT, SNEGSKA (reference sequence). The CDR3 loop spans 11 amino acids. In nucleotides, the CDR3 is TGCAGTGCTCGTCGCGTCTACGAGCAGTACTTC. Protein sequence: CSARRVYEQYF.

The chain uses TRBV21-1 and TRBJ2-3; no DNA check was done on the table's D call, TRBD2. TRBV21-1 is tagged as a pseudogene. The CDR3 is made up of 15 amino acids. Here the CDR3 reads CASSKSATSTDTQYF. The CDR3 DNA is TGTGCCAGCAGCAAGTCTGCTACTAGCACAGATACGCAGTATTTT.

The chain combines TRBV7-9 with TRBJ2-5, with 7 bases lining up with TRBD1. CDR3 length: 14 amino acids. V trimming: 5 bases; J trimming: 5 bases; junction bases outside the gene matches: 8. Germline loops: CDR1 SEHNR, CDR2 FQNEAQ (reference sequence). CDR3 nucleotides: TGTGCCAGCAGCATACAGGGGTTAAGGGAGACCCAGTACTTC. This translates into CASSIQGLRETQYF.

In this sample, this clone turned up once. The genes are TRBV18 and TRBJ2-1, with 8 bases aligning to TRBD1. The CDR3 sequence is 15 residues long. CDR1 KGHSH and CDR2 LQKENI come from the germline V gene. V shed 3 bases, J shed 9 bases, and the junction held 10 bases outside the gene matches. In DNA, the CDR3 is TGTGCCAGCTCACCTCAGGGACAGGTACAAGGTGAGCAGTTCTTC. Translation gives CASSPQGQVQGEQFF.

The V call is TRBV7-6, the J call TRBJ2-7, with a tentative D call TRBD1 (6 bases). The CDR3 spans 15 residues. Trimming left V 1 base short and J 4 bases short, with 14 bases between. Germline V CDR1 and CDR2: SGHVS, FNYEAQ. CDR3 nucleotides: TGTGCCAGCAGCTTAGTGACAGGAGAAGGGTACGAGCAGTACTTC. Encoded protein: CASSLVTGEGYEQYF.

This clone was detected only a few times. The rearrangement links TRBV7-3 to TRBJ1-6; 8 nucleotides match TRBD1. Germline V lookup: CDR1 SGHTA, CDR2 FQGTGA. The CDR3 has 15 residues. V shed 4 bases, J shed 7 bases, and the junction held 6 bases outside the gene matches. The CDR3 DNA is TGTGCCAGCAGCTCGCAGGGGGCCGCGAATTCACCCCTCCACTTT. Residues: CASSSQGAANSPLHF.

This clone was counted between two and nine times. The V call is TRBV10-3, the J call TRBJ1-5; 9 bases are shared with TRBD1. The germline CDR1 and CDR2 sequences are ENHRY and SYGVKD. CDR3 size: 15 residues. Germline trimming cut 6 bases from V and 5 bases from J; bases unmatched to any gene: 8. The CDR3 region has the DNA TGTGCCATCAGGGGGGACAGGGCTAAAGATCAGCCCCAGCATTTT. Translating gives CAIRGDRAKDQPQHF.

CDR3 in amino acids: CATRTVGTGGETQYF. CDR3 coding DNA: TGCGCCACCCGGACAGTCGGGACAGGGGGAGAGACCCAGTACTTC. The genes are TRBV10-2 and TRBJ2-5; 11 bases align to TRBD1. The germline V gene encodes CDR1 WSHSY and CDR2 SAAADI. Trimming removed 10 bases from V and 4 bases from J; junction bases left unmatched: 11. The CDR3 consists of 15 residues.

This clone was found a few times. The chain recombines TRBV5-4 with TRBJ2-2; 8 nucleotides agree with TRBD2. With 0 bases clipped from V and 4 bases from J, the junction kept 2 bases outside the gene matches. The CDR3 totals 15 residues. The germline V gene has CDR1 SGHNT and CDR2 YYREEE (reference sequence). As DNA, the CDR3 is TGTGCCAGCAGCTTGGGCGGGAGGACCACCGGGGAGCTGTTTTTT. Its protein is CASSLGGRTTGELFF. The variable domain in full, completed from reference TRBV5-4 and TRBJ2-2, reads ETGVTQSPTHLIKTRGQQVTLRCSSQSGHNTVSWYQQALGQGPQFIFQYYREEENGRGNFPPRFSGLQFPNYSSELNVNALELDDSALYLCASSLGGRTTGELFFGEGSRLTVL.

The chain recombines TRBV28 with TRBJ1-4; no firm D call. CDR3 length equals 15 residues. The V and J ends lost 2 bases and 4 bases respectively, with 11 bases between them. CDR1 is MDHEN and CDR2 is SYDVKM in the germline V gene. The CDR3 loop reads CASSLSWRFNEKLFF. Here the CDR3 DNA reads TGTGCCAGCAGTTTAAGCTGGAGATTTAATGAAAAACTGTTTTTT.

This clone was counted a single time. The chain links TRBV7-2 to TRBJ2-3, with TRBD2 as a possible D gene (5 bases). This CDR3 is built from 11 residues. Germline-derived CDR1 and CDR2 are SGHTA and FQGNSA. The ends were cut back, 4 bases at V and 14 bases at J, with 13 bases in the middle. The CDR3 sequence: CASSSGIALYF. The CDR3, as DNA: TGTGCCAGCAGCTCGGGGATCGCTTTGTATTTT.

Turning to this clone: This CDR3 is also generated by other DNA sequences in the sample. V usage is TRBV28 and J usage is TRBJ2-2; 8 bases are a match to TRBD2. The CDR3 has 11 amino acids. CDR1 and CDR2 (germline): MDHEN, SYDVKM. The trim removed 3 bases at V and 15 bases at J, leaving 3 bases unmatched. CDR3 bases: TGTGCCAGCAGTTTGGTCGGGGGGGTGTTTTTT. This encodes CASSLVGGVFF. Together with reference TRBV28 and TRBJ2-2, the CDR3 gives the full variable domain: DVKVTQSSRYLVKRTGEKVFLECVQDMDHENMFWYRQDPGLGLRLIYFSYDVKMKEKGDIPEGYSVSREKKERFSLILESASTNQTSMYLCASSLVGGVFFGEGSRLTVL.

V usage is TRBV6-1 and J usage is TRBJ2-1, with TRBD1 matching over 7 bases. The ends lost 1 base at V and 4 bases at J; junction bases unmatched: 10. From germline, CDR1 is MNHNS and CDR2 SASEGT. CDR3 length: 17 residues. Here the CDR3 DNA reads TGTGCCAGCAGTGAAGAAGGTACAGGGGCCCTTTACAATGAGCAGTTCTTC. This encodes CASSEEGTGALYNEQFF.

In DNA, the CDR3 is TGTGCCAGCAGCCCACCGGGACGGGGGACCTCCACCGGGGAGCTGTTTTTT. As protein: CASSPPGRGTSTGELFF. The J gene is TRBJ2-2, the V gene TRBV7-9, with D perhaps TRBD2 (6 bases). The CDR3 loop spans 17 amino acids. V was shortened by 5 bases and J by 4 bases, with 20 bases between the two germline ends. The germline V gene encodes CDR1 SEHNR and CDR2 FQNEAQ (reference sequence).

The chain joins TRBV9 to TRBJ2-2; tentatively, D is TRBD2 (5 bases). The germline CDR1 and CDR2 sequences are SGDLS and YYNGEE. The CDR3 covers 14 residues. Trimming removed 2 bases from V and 4 bases from J, with 9 bases in between. CDR3 protein: CASSVGRATGELFF. Here the CDR3 DNA reads TGTGCCAGCAGCGTCGGGCGGGCCACCGGGGAGCTGTTTTTT. Together with reference TRBV9 and TRBJ2-2, the CDR3 gives the full variable domain: DSGVTQTPKHLITATGQRVTLRCSPRSGDLSVYWYQQSLDQGLQFLIQYYNGEERAKGNILERFSAQQFPDLHSELNLSSLELGDSALYFCASSVGRATGELFFGEGSRLTVL.

The genes are TRBV2 and TRBJ1-1; perhaps TRBD1 as D (5 bases). With 2 bases removed from V and 2 bases from J, the gap between germline ends came to 15 bases. Germline V gene lookup returns CDR1 SNHLY and CDR2 FYNNEI. This CDR3 has 16 residues. This chain's CDR3 is CASSEYVGQGNTEAFF. The CDR3 DNA reads as TGTGCCAGCAGTGAATATGTGGGGCAGGGCAACACTGAAGCTTTCTTT.

This chain connects TRBV7-9 to TRBJ2-5; the D gene is possibly TRBD2 (6 bases). Germline V CDR1 and CDR2: SEHNR, FQNEAQ (reference sequence). The germline V and J ends were trimmed by 8 bases and 0 bases, with 10 bases remaining between them. This CDR3 has 13 amino acids. CDR3 in amino acids: CASDSGNQETQYF. The CDR3 DNA follows: TGTGCCAGCGATAGCGGCAACCAAGAGACCCAGTACTTC. The variable domain in full, with the rest retrieved from reference TRBV7-9 and TRBJ2-5, is DTGVSQNPRHKITKRGQNVTFRCDPISEHNRLYWYRQTLGQGPEFLTYFQNEAQLEKSRLLSDRFSAERPKGSFSTLEIQRTEQGDSAMYLCASDSGNQETQYFGPGTRLLVL.

This clone was seen more than once but under ten times. V is TRBV30 and J is TRBJ1-1, with 7 bases that match TRBD1. V lost 2 bases and J lost 1; bases outside the gene matches: 4. The CDR3 is 14 amino acids. The germline CDR1 and CDR2 sequences are GTSNPN and SVGIG (reference sequence). CDR3 protein: CAWSKGQPNTEAFF. Written as DNA, the CDR3 is TGTGCCTGGAGTAAGGGACAGCCGAACACTGAAGCTTTCTTT.

The chain joins TRBV11-3 to TRBJ1-2, with 7 bases aligning to TRBD1. The CDR3 runs to 16 residues. Germline lookup yields CDR1 SGHNT and CDR2 YENEEA. Losses at the gene ends were 2 bases for V and 3 bases for J; bases not matched to a gene: 9. In DNA form, the CDR3 reads TGTGCCAGCAGCTTAACCCTAGGACAGGTCCACTATGGCTACACCTTC. Translated: CASSLTLGQVHYGYTF.

This clone came up a few times. The CDR3: CASSLLGTSSYNEQFF. CDR3 nucleotides: TGTGCCAGCAGCCTTTTGGGGACTAGCTCCTACAATGAGCAGTTCTTC. The chain carries TRBV9 and TRBJ2-1; 8 positions agree with TRBD2. CDR1 and CDR2 (germline): SGDLS, YYNGEE. Trimming removed 4 bases from V and 0 bases from J; junction bases left unmatched: 6. The length of the CDR3 is 16 residues. The full variable domain, its missing parts supplied by reference TRBV9 and TRBJ2-1, is DSGVTQTPKHLITATGQRVTLRCSPRSGDLSVYWYQQSLDQGLQFLIQYYNGEERAKGNILERFSAQQFPDLHSELNLSSLELGDSALYFCASSLLGTSSYNEQFFGPGTRLTVL.

This clone was recorded only once. The CDR3 spells CASREGSGYGNTIYF. DNA for the CDR3: TGTGCCAGCAGGGAAGGGAGTGGGTACGGAAACACCATATATTTT. The J gene is TRBJ1-3, the V gene TRBV7-2; D uncertain. The CDR3 is 15 amino acids. Germline-derived CDR1 and CDR2 are SGHTA and FQGNSA. V lost 6 bases, J lost 4 bases, and 16 bases lay in between.

A remark on this clone: The junction departs from the called germline gene at one end, perhaps through a read error. Here the CDR3 reads CASSSLGQGRGGGGCTF. The CDR3 region has the DNA TGTGCCAGCAGCTCCCTCGGACAGGGTCGAGGAGGAGGTGGCTGCACCTTC. The genes are TRBV5-4 and TRBJ1-2, with 8 bases identical to TRBD1. Germline CDR1 reads SGHNT; CDR2 reads YYREEE (reference sequence). CDR3 length: 17 residues.

This chain uses TRBV15 with TRBJ2-7; D gene unclear. This CDR3 has 15 residues. Germline V CDR1 and CDR2: LNHNV, YYDKDF (reference sequence). V dropped 1 base and J dropped 0 bases, with 10 bases sitting between them. DNA of the CDR3: TGTGCCACCAGCAGAGCCAACTTGCGCTCCTACGAGCAGTACTTC. Amino acid sequence: CATSRANLRSYEQYF.

The chain carries TRBV20-1 and TRBJ2-5; D unresolved. The end of the DNA fits TRBJ2-7 better, so the J call may be wrong. The CDR3 length is 11 residues. Germline CDR1 and CDR2: DFQATT and SNEGSKA (reference sequence). CDR3 in amino acids: CSAVTQREQYF. CDR3 coding DNA: TGCAGTGCTGTTACCCAACGCGAGCAGTACTTC.

As regards this clone: Germline is not matched at one junction end, which may reflect a read error. The gene calls are TRBV7-3 and TRBJ2-7; 8 positions agree with TRBD1. Germline CDR1 reads SGHTA; CDR2 reads FQGTGA. The CDR3 loop spans 15 amino acids. The CDR3 region is CASNLTGTGSYEQYF. CDR3 nucleotides: TGTGCCAGCAACTTAACCGGGACAGGCTCCTACGAGCAGTACTTC.

The J gene is TRBJ1-5, the V gene TRBV4-1; a possible D gene is TRBD1 (6 bases). Per the germline V gene, CDR1 is MGHRA and CDR2 is YSYEKL. This CDR3 has 14 residues. Trimming stripped 0 bases from V and 11 bases from J, with 14 bases between. CDR3 in amino acids: CASSQDAGAGAQHF. CDR3 nucleotide sequence: TGCGCCAGCAGCCAAGATGCGGGGGCGGGGGCCCAGCATTTT.

CDR3 sequence (DNA): TGTGCCAGCAGTTTACGGTTAGCGAACACTGAAGCTTTCTTT. Translating gives CASSLRLANTEAFF. This chain links TRBV28 with TRBJ1-1, with D unclear. The germline CDR1 and CDR2 sequences are MDHEN and SYDVKM. The CDR3 has 14 residues. V lost 2 bases to trimming and J lost 1 base, with 8 bases between them.